This T cell receptor (beta chain) came from a study of cytomegalovirus exposure and HLA in healthy donors. This PCR relied on a set of 60 Vbeta primers and 13 Jbeta primers. This table comes from immunoSEQ multiplex PCR, and its TCRdb copy is limited to in-frame clones, with some not included. The sample lists approximately 160,000 clones; 70% to 90% were seen once. The CDR3 extends over 15 amino acids. CDR1 is MNHEY and CDR2 is SMNVEV in the germline V gene (reference sequence). Between the trimmed V and J ends, which lost 5 bases and 1 base, there was a span of 14 bases. The V gene is TRBV27, the J gene TRBJ2-5; D is possibly TRBD1 (6 bases). The TCR comes from a young woman in good health and CMV-seronegative. The sample comprised PBMCs. The CDR3 sequence: CASSKRQDFQETQYF. The CDR3 nucleotides read TGTGCCAGCAGTAAGCGACAGGACTTCCAAGAGACCCAGTACTTC.